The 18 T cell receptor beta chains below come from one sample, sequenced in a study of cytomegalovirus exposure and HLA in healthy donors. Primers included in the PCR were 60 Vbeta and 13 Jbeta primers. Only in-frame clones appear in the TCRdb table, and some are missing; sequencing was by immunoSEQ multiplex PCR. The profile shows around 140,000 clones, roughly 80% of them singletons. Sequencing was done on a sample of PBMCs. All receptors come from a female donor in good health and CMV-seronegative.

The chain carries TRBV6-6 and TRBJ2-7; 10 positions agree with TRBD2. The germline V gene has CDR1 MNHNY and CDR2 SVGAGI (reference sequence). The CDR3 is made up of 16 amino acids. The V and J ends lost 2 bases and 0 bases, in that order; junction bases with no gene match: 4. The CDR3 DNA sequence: TGTGCCAGCAGTTACCCCCGACTAGCGGGCTCCTACGAGCAGTACTTC. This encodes CASSYPRLAGSYEQYF.

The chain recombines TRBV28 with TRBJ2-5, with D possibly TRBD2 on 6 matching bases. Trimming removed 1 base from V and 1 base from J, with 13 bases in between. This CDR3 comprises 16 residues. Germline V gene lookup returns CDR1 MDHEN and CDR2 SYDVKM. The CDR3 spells CASSLFDGGIQETQYF. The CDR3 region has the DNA TGTGCCAGCAGTTTATTCGACGGAGGGATCCAAGAGACCCAGTACTTC.

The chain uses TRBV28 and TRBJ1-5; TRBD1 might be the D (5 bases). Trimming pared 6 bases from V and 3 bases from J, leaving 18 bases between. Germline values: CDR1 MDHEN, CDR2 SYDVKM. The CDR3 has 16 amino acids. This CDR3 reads CASRFNGGGYNQPQHF. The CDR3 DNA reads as TGTGCCAGCAGATTCAACGGGGGTGGTTACAATCAGCCCCAGCATTTT.

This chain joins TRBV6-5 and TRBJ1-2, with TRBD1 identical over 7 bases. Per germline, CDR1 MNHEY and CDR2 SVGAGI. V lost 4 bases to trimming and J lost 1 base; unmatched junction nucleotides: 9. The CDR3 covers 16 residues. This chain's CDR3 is CASSSYRDSGNYGYTF. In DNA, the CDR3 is TGTGCCAGCAGTTCCTACCGGGACAGCGGTAACTATGGCTACACCTTC.

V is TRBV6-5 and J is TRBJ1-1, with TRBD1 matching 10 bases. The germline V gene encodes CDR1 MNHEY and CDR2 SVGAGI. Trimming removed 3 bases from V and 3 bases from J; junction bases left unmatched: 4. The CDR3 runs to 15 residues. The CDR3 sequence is CASSYSGQGDTEAFF. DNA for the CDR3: TGTGCCAGCAGTTATAGCGGACAGGGGGACACTGAAGCTTTCTTT.

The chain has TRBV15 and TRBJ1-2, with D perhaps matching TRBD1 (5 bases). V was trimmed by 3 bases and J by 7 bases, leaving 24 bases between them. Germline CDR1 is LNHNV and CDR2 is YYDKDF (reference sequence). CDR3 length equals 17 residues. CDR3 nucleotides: TGTGCCACCAGCAGGGGGGGGACCGTACCCTATGTTGGTGGCTACACCTTC. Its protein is CATSRGGTVPYVGGYTF.

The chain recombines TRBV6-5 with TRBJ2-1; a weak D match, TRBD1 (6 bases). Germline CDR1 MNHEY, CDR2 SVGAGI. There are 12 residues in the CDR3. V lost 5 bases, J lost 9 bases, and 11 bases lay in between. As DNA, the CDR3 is TGTGCCAGCAGTCACAGGGTAACTGAGCAGTTCTTC. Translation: CASSHRVTEQFF.

Here the CDR3 reads CASSPPSTDTQYF. The CDR3 DNA reads as TGTGCCAGCAGTCCTCCGAGCACAGATACGCAGTATTTT. This chain joins TRBV28 and TRBJ2-3; D remains unclear. Germline CDR1 and CDR2: MDHEN and SYDVKM. The CDR3 covers 13 residues. The ends were cut back, 5 bases at V and 0 bases at J, with 6 bases in the middle.

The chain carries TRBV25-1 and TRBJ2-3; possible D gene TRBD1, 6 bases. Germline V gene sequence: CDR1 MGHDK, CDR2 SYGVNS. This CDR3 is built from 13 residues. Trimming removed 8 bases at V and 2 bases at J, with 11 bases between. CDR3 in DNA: TGTGCCAGCGGAACAGGGTCCACAGATACGCAGTATTTT. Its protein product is CASGTGSTDTQYF.

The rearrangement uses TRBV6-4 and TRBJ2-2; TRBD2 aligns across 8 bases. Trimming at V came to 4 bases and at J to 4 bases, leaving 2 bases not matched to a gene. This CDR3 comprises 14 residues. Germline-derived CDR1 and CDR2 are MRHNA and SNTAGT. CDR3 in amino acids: CASSAAGGTGELFF. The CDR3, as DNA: TGTGCCAGCAGTGCGGCGGGGGGCACCGGGGAGCTGTTTTTT.

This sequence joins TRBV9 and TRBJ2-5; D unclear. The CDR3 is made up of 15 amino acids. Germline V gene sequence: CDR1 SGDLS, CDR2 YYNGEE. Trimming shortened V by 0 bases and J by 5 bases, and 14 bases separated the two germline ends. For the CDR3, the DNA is TGTGCCAGCAGCGTAGATCCTCGCGTCGGGGAGACCCAGTACTTC. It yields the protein CASSVDPRVGETQYF.

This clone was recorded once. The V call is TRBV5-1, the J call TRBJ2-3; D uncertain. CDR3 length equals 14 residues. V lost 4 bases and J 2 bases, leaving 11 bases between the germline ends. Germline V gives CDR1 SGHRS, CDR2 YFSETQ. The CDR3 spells CASSLRLDTDTQYF. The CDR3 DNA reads TGCGCCAGCAGCCTCCGACTCGACACAGATACGCAGTATTTT.

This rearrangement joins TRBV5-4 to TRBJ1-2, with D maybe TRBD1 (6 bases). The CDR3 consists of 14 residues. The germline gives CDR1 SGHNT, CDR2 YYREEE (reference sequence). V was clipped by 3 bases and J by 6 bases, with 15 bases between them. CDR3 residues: CASSSTGAVHGYTF. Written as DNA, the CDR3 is TGTGCCAGCAGCTCGACAGGAGCGGTTCATGGCTACACCTTC.

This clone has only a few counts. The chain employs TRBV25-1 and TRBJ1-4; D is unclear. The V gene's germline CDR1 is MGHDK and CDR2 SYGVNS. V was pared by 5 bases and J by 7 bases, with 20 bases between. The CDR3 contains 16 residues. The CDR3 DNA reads TGTGCCAGCAGTCCCGAAGTAGGTGGAGGGAGTGAAAAACTGTTTTTT. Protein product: CASSPEVGGGSEKLFF.

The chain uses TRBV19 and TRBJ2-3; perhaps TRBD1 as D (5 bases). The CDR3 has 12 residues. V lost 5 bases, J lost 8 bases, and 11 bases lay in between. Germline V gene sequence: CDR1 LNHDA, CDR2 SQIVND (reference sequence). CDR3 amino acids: CASSSQDPTQYF. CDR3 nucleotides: TGTGCCAGTAGTTCACAGGACCCTACGCAGTATTTT. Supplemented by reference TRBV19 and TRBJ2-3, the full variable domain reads DGGITQSPKYLFRKEGQNVTLSCEQNLNHDAMYWYRQDPGQGLRLIYYSQIVNDFQKGDIAEGYSVSREKKESFPLTVTSAQKNPTAFYLCASSSQDPTQYFGPGTRLTVL.

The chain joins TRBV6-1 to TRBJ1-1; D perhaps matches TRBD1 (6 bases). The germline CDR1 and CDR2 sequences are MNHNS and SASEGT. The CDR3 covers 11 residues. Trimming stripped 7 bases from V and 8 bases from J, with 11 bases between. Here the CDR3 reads CASTSDREAFF. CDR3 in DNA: TGTGCCAGCACCTCCGACAGGGAAGCTTTCTTT.

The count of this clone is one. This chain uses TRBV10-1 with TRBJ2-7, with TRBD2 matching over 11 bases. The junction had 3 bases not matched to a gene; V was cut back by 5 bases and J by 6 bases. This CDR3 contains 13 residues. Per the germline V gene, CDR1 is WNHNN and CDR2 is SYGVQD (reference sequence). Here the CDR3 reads CASSTSGSSEQYF. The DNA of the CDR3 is TGCGCCAGCAGTACTAGCGGGAGCTCCGAGCAGTACTTC.

This CDR3 reads CASTRDRVSGYTF. CDR3 DNA sequence: TGTGCCAGCACCAGGGACAGGGTCTCTGGCTACACCTTC. The chain has TRBV7-9 and TRBJ1-2; 9 bases align to TRBD1. The CDR3 extends over 13 amino acids. Germline V gives CDR1 SEHNR, CDR2 FQNEAQ (reference sequence). Trimming took 7 bases from V and 7 from J; bases not matched to a gene: 7.